The entry below describes one T cell receptor (beta chain). Residents of 24 US areas, aged roughly 18 to 89 years, made up the participants. The data are from a study of blood T cell repertoires in COVID-19. Across the study: COVID-19 samples from acute and convalescent phases originated in the United States, Italy and Spain. Nucleic acid was either cDNA or gDNA, and it came from T cells, B-cell-depleted T cells, or PBMCs.

Germline V gives CDR1 SGHVS, CDR2 FQNEAQ. The CDR3 is 15 amino acids. The V gene lost 5 bases and the J gene lost 8 bases, with 19 bases spanning the gap. The protocol was immunoSEQ multiplex PCR, while the TCRdb copy is restricted to in-frame clones and leaves out a portion. The sample holds over 150,000 clones; 70% to 85% are singletons and the top ten take 17%. The clonotype originates from a woman aged 50 to 60 who had recovered from COVID-19. This sequence joins TRBV7-8 and TRBJ2-1; possibly TRBD2 for D (6 bases). The material sequenced was PBMCs or T cells enriched from blood (not recorded which). The CDR3, as DNA: TGTGCCAGCAGCGCGAGACTAGTCGGCGGCTATGAGCAGTTCTTC. This codes for CASSARLVGGYEQFF.